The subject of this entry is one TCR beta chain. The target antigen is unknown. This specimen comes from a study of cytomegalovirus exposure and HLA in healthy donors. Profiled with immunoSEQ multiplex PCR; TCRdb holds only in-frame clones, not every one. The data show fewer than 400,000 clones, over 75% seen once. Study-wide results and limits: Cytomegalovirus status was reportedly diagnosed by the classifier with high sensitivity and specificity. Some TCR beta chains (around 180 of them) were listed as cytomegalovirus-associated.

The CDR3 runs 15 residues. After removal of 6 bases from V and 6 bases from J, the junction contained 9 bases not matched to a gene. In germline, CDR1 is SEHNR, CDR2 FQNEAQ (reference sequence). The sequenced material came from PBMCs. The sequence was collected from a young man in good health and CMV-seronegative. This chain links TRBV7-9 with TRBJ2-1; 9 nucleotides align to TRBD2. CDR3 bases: TGTGCCAGCAGTTCCCCCGCGGGGGGGGCCAATGAGCAGTTCTTC. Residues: CASSSPAGGANEQFF.